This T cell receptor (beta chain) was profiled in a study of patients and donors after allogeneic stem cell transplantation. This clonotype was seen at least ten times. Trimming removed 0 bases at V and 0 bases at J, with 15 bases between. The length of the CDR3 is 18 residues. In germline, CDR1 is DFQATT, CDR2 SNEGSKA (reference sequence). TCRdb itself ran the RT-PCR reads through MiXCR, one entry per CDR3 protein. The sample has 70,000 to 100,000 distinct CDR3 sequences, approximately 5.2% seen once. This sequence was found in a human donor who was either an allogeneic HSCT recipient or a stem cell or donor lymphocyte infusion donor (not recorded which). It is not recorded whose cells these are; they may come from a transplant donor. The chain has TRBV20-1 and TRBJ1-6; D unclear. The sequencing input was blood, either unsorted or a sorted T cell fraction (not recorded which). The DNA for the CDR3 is TGCAGTGCTAGAGATCCGGGGAGAGGTAGCTCCTATAATTCACCCCTCCACTTT. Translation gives CSARDPGRGSSYNSPLHF.